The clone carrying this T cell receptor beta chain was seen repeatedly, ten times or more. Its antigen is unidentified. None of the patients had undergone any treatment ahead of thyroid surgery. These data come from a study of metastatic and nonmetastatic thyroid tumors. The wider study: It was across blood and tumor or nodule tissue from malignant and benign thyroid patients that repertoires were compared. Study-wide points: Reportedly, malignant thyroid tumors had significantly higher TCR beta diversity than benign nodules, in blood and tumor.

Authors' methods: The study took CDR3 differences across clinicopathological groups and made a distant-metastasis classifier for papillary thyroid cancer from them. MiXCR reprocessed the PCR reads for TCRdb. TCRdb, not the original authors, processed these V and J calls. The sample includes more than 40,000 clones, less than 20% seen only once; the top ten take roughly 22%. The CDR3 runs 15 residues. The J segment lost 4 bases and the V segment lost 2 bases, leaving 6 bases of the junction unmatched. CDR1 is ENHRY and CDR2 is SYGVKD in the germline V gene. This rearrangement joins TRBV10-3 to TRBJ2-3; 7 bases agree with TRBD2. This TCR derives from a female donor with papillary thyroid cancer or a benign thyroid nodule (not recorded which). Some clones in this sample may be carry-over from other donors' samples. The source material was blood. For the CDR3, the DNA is TGTGCCATCAGTGAGCCATCCCTAGCGGCAGATACGCAGTATTTT. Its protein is CAISEPSLAADTQYF.